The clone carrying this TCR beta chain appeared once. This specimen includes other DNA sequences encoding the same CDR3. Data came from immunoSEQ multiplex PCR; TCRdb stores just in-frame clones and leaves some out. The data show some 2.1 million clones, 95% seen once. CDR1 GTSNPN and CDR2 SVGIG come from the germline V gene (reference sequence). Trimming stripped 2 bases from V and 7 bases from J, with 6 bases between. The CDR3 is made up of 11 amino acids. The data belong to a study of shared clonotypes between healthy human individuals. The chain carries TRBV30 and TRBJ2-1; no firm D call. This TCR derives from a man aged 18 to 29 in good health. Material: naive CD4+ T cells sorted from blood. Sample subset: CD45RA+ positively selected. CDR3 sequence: CAWSPGNEQFF. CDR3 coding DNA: TGTGCCTGGAGTCCGGGTAATGAGCAGTTCTTC.